A selection of T cell receptor beta chains follows, all from one sample in a study of tumor-infiltrating lymphocytes in primary liver carcinoma. TCRdb redid the calling of the multiplex PCR reads with MiXCR, one entry per CDR3 protein. The data contain roughly 100,000 distinct CDR3 sequences, approximately 80% of them singletons. Specimen: liver tumor tissue from sampling region 3. The receptors derive from a man in his forties with primary liver carcinoma and hepatitis B virus infection. Both conserved end residues are part of each CDR3. Fields, in order: J gene, V gene, clone size, CDR3 length, D gene, CDR3 protein, CDR3 DNA. The D gene is left open where the match is weak. The size field is filled for only some rows; it gives once, few, many or a size class.

>TRBJ2-7|TRBV6-6|.|16|TRBD1
CASSFTPGQGAREQYF
TGTGCCAGCAGTTTTACCCCGGGACAGGGGGCGCGTGAACAGTACTTC
>TRBJ2-6|TRBV12-3/TRBV12-4|.|13|.
CTSTISEANVLTF
TGTACCAGCACCATCTCTGAGGCCAACGTCCTGACTTTC
>TRBJ2-1|TRBV6-7|.|19|.
CASSYPASGNFSSFNEQFF
TGTGCCAGCAGTTACCCGGCTAGTGGGAATTTTAGCTCCTTCAATGAGCAGTTCTTC
>TRBJ2-7|TRBV11-2|.|15|.
CASSSAGSKSYEQYF
TGTGCCAGCAGCTCAGCAGGGAGCAAAAGCTACGAGCAGTACTTC
>TRBJ2-1|TRBV7-2|.|15|TRBD2
CASSVRLARYNEQFF
TGTGCCAGCAGCGTGAGACTAGCGAGATACAATGAGCAGTTCTTC
>TRBJ1-1|TRBV12-3/TRBV12-4|medium-sized|14|.
CASSLGLMNTEAFF
TGTGCCAGCAGTTTGGGGCTGATGAACACTGAAGCTTTCTTT
>TRBJ2-1|TRBV6-6|.|19|.
CASSYSLAGGLCSYNEQFF
TGTGCCAGCAGTTACTCACTAGCTGGAGGATTGTGCTCCTATAATGAGCAGTTCTTC
>TRBJ2-7|TRBV4-1|.|14|.
CASSQVTPVDKQYF
TGCGCCAGCAGCCAAGTGACCCCTGTTGACAAGCAATACTTC
>TRBJ1-2|TRBV6-5|.|14|.
CQQPPGQGNYGYTF
TGTCAGCAGCCCCCAGGGCAGGGAAACTATGGCTACACCTTC
>TRBJ1-5|TRBV4-1|.|17|.
CASSRDPGTAGNQPQHF
TGCGCTAGCAGCCGAGATCCGGGGACCGCCGGGAATCAGCCCCAGCATTTT
>TRBJ2-3|TRBV11-2|.|17|.
CASSLDQGETSIDTQYF
TGTGCCAGCAGCTTAGACCAGGGGGAGACTAGCATAGATACGCAGTATTTT
>TRBJ2-1|TRBV11-2|.|14|.
CASSLDPGSYEQFF
TGTGCCAGCAGCTTAGATCCTGGCTCCTACGAACAGTTCTTC
>TRBJ2-5|TRBV11-2|.|17|TRBD2
CVSSLRLAGDSNETRYF
TGTGTCAGCAGCTTAAGACTAGCGGGTGACTCGAACGAGACCCGGTACTTC
>TRBJ2-6|TRBV10-3|.|18|TRBD1
CAIGESGDRGSGANVLIF
TGTGCCATCGGTGAAAGCGGTGACAGGGGCTCTGGGGCCAACGTCCTGATTTTC
>TRBJ2-3|TRBV12-3/TRBV12-4|.|15|TRBD1
CASSFEGAEFYMQYF
TGTGCCAGCAGTTTCGAGGGGGCTGAGTTCTATATGCAGTATTTT
>TRBJ2-7|TRBV27|.|15|TRBD1
CASRLQGSSSYEQYF
TGTGCCAGCAGATTACAGGGGTCAAGCTCCTACGAGCAGTACTTC
>TRBJ1-5|TRBV11-2|.|14|.
CASSSEDPNQPQHF
TGTGCCAGTAGCTCCGAGGACCCTAATCAGCCTCAGCATTTT
>TRBJ1-2|TRBV7-8|.|12|.
CASSFLVGGYTF
TGTGCCAGCAGCTTTCTGGTGGGAGGCTACACCTTT
>TRBJ2-1|TRBV4-2|.|16|TRBD1
CASSQEFRGSYNELFF
TGTGCTAGCAGCCAAGAATTCAGGGGGAGCTACAATGAGCTGTTCTTC
>TRBJ2-3|TRBV11-2|.|16|TRBD2
CVNSSLGLAGVDTQYF
TGTGTCAACAGCTCCCTGGGACTAGCGGGAGTGGATACGCAGTATTTT
>TRBJ2-2|TRBV5-1|.|15|.
CASSYRTSNTGELFF
TGCGCCAGCAGCTATAGGACCAGTAACACCGGGGAGCTGTTTTTT
>TRBJ2-1|TRBV6-5|.|15|TRBD2
CASSSLAGEYNEQFF
TGTGCCAGCAGCTCACTAGCGGGAGAGTACAATGAACAGTTCTTC